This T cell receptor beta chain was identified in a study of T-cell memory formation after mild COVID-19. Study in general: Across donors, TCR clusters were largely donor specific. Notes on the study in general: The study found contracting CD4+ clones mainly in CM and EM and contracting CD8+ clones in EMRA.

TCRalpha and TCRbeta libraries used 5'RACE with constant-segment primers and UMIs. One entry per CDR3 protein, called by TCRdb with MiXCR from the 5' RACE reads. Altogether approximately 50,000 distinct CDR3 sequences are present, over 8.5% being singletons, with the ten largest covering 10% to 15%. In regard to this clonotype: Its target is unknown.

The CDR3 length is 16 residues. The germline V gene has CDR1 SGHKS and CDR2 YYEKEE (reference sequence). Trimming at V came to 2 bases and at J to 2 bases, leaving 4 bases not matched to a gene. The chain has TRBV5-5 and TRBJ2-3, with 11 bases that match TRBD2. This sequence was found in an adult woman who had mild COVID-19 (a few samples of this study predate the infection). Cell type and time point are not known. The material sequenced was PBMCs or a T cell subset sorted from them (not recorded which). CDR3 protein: CASSFKTSGVTDTQYF. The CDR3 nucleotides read TGTGCCAGCAGCTTTAAGACTAGCGGGGTCACAGATACGCAGTATTTT. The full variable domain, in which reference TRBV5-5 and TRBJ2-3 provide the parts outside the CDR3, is DAGVTQSPTHLIKTRGQQVTLRCSPISGHKSVSWYQQVLGQGPQFIFQYYEKEERGRGNFPDRFSARQFPNYSSELNVNALLLGDSALYLCASSFKTSGVTDTQYFGPGTRLTVL.